The present T cell receptor (beta chain) was sequenced within a study of blood T cell repertoires in COVID-19. Germline V gene lookup returns CDR1 SGHRS and CDR2 YFSETQ. V lost 4 bases to trimming and J lost 7 bases, with 8 bases between them. This CDR3 comprises 12 residues. Authors' processing steps: Amplification with reference gene primers provided the estimates of nucleated cell counts. Data came from immunoSEQ multiplex PCR; TCRdb stores just in-frame clones and leaves some out. That table furnishes V, J and clone size, whereas the DNA furnished D and trimming. The profile shows approximately 200,000 clones, 85% to 90% of them singletons. Across 20 to 25 US areas, participants ranged in age from about 18 to 90 years. Participant-reported clinical history was the basis for cohort assignment.

V and J are TRBV5-1 and TRBJ2-2; D gene ambiguous. This clonotype was sampled from a woman under 30 in a cohort exposed to, infected with or recovered from COVID-19 (not recorded which). Sequenced material: PBMCs or T cells enriched from blood (not recorded which). The CDR3 reads CASSPLDGELFF. Written as DNA, the CDR3 is TGCGCCAGCAGCCCCTTAGACGGGGAGCTGTTTTTT. The full variable domain, rest sourced from reference TRBV5-1 and TRBJ2-2, is KAGVTQTPRYLIKTRGQQVTLSCSPISGHRSVSWYQQTPGQGLQFLFEYFSETQRNKGNFPGRFSGRQFSNSRSEMNVSTLELGDSALYLCASSPLDGELFFGEGSRLTVL.